Presented here are 4 T cell receptor beta chains from one specimen sequenced in a study of control samples from healthy donors and cancer patients. Clones were sequenced by immunoSEQ multiplex PCR, and TCRdb holds only the in-frame ones, with some missing. This repertoire shows about 140,000 clones, 80% to 90% found once; its top ten account for 8.5% to 9.5%. Sample: blood. These receptors were obtained from a woman aged 25 to 45 in good health.

The chain joins TRBV4-1 to TRBJ2-3, with 7 bases aligning to TRBD2. Trimming cost V 0 bases and J 1 base; bases outside gene matches: 1. The CDR3 is made up of 15 amino acids. Germline V gene sequence: CDR1 MGHRA, CDR2 YSYEKL. CDR3 protein: CASSQDREGTDTQYF. CDR3 DNA sequence: TGCGCCAGCAGCCAAGATCGGGAGGGCACAGATACGCAGTATTTT.

This clone was seen just once. The sample contains more than one DNA sequence encoding this CDR3. This sequence joins TRBV28 and TRBJ1-4; 7 positions match TRBD1. CDR3 size: 15 residues. Germline CDR1 MDHEN, CDR2 SYDVKM. Germline trimming cut 4 bases from V and 3 bases from J; bases unmatched to any gene: 5. The CDR3 region has the DNA TGTGCCAGCAGTTCCTCCGGGACAGCTAATGAAAAACTGTTTTTT. Residues: CASSSSGTANEKLFF. The variable domain in full, with the rest retrieved from reference TRBV28 and TRBJ1-4, is DVKVTQSSRYLVKRTGEKVFLECVQDMDHENMFWYRQDPGLGLRLIYFSYDVKMKEKGDIPEGYSVSREKKERFSLILESASTNQTSMYLCASSSSGTANEKLFFGSGTQLSVL.

The V and J genes are TRBV15 and TRBJ2-1; TRBD2 might be the D (7 bases). CDR1 is LNHNV and CDR2 is YYDKDF in the germline V gene (reference sequence). This CDR3 comprises 16 residues. V lost 3 bases and J lost 9, with 21 bases in between. The CDR3 here is CATSRGGGRLAGEQFF. The CDR3 DNA follows: TGTGCCACCAGCAGGGGGGGCGGGAGACTAGCTGGTGAGCAGTTCTTC. Full variable domain (outside the CDR3, taken from reference TRBV15 and TRBJ2-1): DAMVIQNPRYQVTQFGKPVTLSCSQTLNHNVMYWYQQKSSQAPKLLFHYYDKDFNNEADTPDNFQSRRPNTSFCFLDIRSPGLGDTAMYLCATSRGGGRLAGEQFFGPGTRLTVL.

The chain is built from TRBV19 and TRBJ1-3; D possibly corresponds to TRBD1 (6 bases). V lost 3 bases and J lost 4, with 13 bases in between. The CDR3 runs to 15 residues. CDR1 LNHDA and CDR2 SQIVND come from the germline V gene (reference sequence). The CDR3 DNA sequence: TGTGCCAGTAGTATTCCCAGGGGCCAAGGAAACACCATATATTTT. Residues: CASSIPRGQGNTIYF.